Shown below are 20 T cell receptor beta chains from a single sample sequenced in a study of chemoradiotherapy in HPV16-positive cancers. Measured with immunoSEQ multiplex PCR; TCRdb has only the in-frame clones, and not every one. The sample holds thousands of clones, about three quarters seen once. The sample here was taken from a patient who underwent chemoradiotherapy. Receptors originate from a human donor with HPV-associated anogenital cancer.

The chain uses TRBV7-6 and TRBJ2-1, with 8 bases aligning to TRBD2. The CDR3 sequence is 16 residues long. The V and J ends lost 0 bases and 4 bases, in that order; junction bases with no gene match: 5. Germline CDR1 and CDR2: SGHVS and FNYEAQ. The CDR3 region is CASSLAAGTSYNEQFF. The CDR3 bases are TGTGCCAGCAGCTTAGCCGCTGGGACTAGTTACAATGAGCAGTTCTTC.

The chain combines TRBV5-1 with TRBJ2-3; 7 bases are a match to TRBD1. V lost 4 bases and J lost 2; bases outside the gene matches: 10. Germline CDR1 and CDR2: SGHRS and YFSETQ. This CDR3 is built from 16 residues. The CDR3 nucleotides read TGCGCCAGCAGCAGCGGCCGGGACAGTATCACAGATACGCAGTATTTT. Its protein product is CASSSGRDSITDTQYF.

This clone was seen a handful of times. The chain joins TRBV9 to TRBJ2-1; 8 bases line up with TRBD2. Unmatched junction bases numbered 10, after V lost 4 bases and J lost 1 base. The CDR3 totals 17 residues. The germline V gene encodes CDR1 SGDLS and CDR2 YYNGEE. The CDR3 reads CASSPGRAGGSYNEQFF. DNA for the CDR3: TGTGCCAGCAGCCCAGGGCGGGCGGGAGGTTCCTACAATGAGCAGTTCTTC. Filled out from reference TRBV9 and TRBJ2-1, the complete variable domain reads DSGVTQTPKHLITATGQRVTLRCSPRSGDLSVYWYQQSLDQGLQFLIQYYNGEERAKGNILERFSAQQFPDLHSELNLSSLELGDSALYFCASSPGRAGGSYNEQFFGPGTRLTVL.

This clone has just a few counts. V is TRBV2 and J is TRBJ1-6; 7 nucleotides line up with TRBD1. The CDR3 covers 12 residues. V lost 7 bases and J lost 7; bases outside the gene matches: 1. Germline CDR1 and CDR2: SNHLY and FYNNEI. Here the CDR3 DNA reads TGTGCCAGCAAACAGGGGAATTCACCCCTCCACTTT. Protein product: CASKQGNSPLHF.

CDR3 in amino acids: CASSQASVAEQFF. As DNA, the CDR3 is TGCGCCAGCAGCCAAGCTAGCGTAGCTGAGCAGTTCTTC. The V gene is TRBV4-3, the J gene TRBJ2-1; D is perhaps TRBD2 (6 bases). CDR1 and CDR2 (germline): LGHNA, YSLEER. Trimming removed 1 base from V and 9 bases from J, with 10 bases in between. This CDR3 has 13 amino acids.

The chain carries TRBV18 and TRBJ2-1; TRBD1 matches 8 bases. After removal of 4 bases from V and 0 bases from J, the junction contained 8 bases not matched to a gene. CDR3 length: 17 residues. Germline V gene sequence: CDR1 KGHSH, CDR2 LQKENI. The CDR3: CASSQLTGVSSYNEQFF. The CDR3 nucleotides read TGTGCCAGCTCACAATTGACAGGGGTGAGCTCCTACAATGAGCAGTTCTTC.

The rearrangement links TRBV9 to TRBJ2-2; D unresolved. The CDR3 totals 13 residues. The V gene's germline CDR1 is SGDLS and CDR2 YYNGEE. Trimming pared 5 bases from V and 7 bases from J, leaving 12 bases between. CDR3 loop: CASRLIDGGELFF. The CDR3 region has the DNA TGTGCCAGCAGGTTAATAGACGGCGGGGAGCTGTTTTTT.

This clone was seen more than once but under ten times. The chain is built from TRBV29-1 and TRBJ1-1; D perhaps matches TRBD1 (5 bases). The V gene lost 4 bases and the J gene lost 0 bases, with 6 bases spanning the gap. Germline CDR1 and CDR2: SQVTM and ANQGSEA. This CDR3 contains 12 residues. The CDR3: CSVGQLNTEAFF. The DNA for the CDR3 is TGCAGCGTTGGACAGCTGAACACTGAAGCTTTCTTT.

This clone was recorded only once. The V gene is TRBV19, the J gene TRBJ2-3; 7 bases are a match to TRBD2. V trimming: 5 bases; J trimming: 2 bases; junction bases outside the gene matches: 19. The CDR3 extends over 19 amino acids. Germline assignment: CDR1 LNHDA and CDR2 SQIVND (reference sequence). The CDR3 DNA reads TGTGCCAGTAGTTCCGGACTAGGGGCTCTTCCGGCCACCACAGATACGCAGTATTTT. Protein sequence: CASSSGLGALPATTDTQYF. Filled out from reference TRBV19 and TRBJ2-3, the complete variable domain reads DGGITQSPKYLFRKEGQNVTLSCEQNLNHDAMYWYRQDPGQGLRLIYYSQIVNDFQKGDIAEGYSVSREKKESFPLTVTSAQKNPTAFYLCASSSGLGALPATTDTQYFGPGTRLTVL.

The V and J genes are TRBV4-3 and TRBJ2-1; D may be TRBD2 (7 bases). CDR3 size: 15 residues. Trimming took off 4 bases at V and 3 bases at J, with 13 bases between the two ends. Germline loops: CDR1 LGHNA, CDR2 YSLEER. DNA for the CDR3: TGCGCCAGCAGCCCTGGGGGGGCAATCTACAATGAGCAGTTCTTC. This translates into CASSPGGAIYNEQFF.

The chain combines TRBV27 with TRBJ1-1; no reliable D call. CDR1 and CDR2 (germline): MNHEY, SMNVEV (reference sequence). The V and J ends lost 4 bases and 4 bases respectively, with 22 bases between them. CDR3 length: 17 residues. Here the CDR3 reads CASSSTSWVHAVTEAFF. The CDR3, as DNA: TGTGCCAGCAGTTCGACAAGCTGGGTGCACGCGGTCACTGAAGCTTTCTTT.

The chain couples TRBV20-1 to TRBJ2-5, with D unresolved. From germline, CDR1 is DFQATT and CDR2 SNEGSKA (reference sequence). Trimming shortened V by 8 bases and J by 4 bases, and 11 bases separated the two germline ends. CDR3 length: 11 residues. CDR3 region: CSFRWGETQYF. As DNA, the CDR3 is TGCAGTTTCCGATGGGGAGAGACCCAGTACTTC.

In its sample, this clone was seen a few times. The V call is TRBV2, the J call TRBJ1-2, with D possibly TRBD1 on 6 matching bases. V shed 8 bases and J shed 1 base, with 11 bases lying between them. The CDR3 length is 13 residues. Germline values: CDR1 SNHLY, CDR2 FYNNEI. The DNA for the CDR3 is TGTGCCAGCGAGCTCAGGGGTAACTATGGCTACACCTTC. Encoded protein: CASELRGNYGYTF.

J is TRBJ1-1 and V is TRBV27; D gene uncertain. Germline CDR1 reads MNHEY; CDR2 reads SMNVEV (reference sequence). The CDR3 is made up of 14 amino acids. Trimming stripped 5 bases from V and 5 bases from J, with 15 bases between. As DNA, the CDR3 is TGTGCCAGCAGTGTACGAAATTATCATACTGAAGCTTTCTTT. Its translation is CASSVRNYHTEAFF.

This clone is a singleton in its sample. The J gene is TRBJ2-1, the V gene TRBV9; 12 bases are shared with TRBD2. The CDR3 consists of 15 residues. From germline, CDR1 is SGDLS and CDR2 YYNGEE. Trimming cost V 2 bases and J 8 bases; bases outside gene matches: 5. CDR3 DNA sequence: TGTGCCAGCAGCGTCCGGACTAGCGGGGCCGATGAGCAGTTCTTC. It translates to CASSVRTSGADEQFF.

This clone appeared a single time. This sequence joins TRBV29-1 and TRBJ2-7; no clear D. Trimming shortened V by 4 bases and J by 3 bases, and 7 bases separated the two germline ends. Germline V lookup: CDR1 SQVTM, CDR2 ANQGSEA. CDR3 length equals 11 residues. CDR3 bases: TGCAGCGTTGTGGGGAACTACGAGCAGTACTTC. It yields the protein CSVVGNYEQYF.

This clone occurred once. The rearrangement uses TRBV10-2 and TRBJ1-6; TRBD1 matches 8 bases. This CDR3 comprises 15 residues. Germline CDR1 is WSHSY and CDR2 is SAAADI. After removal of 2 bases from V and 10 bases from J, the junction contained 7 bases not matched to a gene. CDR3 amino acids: CASSEAGGSGSPLHF. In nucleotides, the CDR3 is TGCGCCAGCAGTGAGGCAGGGGGCTCAGGATCACCCCTCCACTTT.

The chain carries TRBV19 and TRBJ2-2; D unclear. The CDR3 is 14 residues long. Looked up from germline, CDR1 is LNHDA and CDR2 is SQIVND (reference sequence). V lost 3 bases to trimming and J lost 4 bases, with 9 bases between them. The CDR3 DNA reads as TGTGCCAGTAGTATTTTCAGTAGCACCGGGGAGCTGTTTTTT. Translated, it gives CASSIFSSTGELFF.

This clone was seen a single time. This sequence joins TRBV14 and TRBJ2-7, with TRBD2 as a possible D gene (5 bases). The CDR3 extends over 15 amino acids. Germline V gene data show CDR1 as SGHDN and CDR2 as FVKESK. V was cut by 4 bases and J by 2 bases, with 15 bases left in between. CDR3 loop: CASSLQTGGPYEQYF. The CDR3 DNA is TGTGCCAGCAGCCTCCAAACCGGAGGTCCCTACGAGCAGTACTTC.

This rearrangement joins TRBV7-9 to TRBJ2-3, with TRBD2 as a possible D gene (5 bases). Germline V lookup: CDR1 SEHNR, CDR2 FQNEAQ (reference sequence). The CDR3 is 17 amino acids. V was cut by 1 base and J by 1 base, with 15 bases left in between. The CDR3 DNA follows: TGTGCCAGCAGCTTAGGTCGGGGTCCGGCTCGCACAGATACGCAGTATTTT. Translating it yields CASSLGRGPARTDTQYF. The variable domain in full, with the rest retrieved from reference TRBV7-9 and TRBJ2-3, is DTGVSQNPRHKITKRGQNVTFRCDPISEHNRLYWYRQTLGQGPEFLTYFQNEAQLEKSRLLSDRFSAERPKGSFSTLEIQRTEQGDSAMYLCASSLGRGPARTDTQYFGPGTRLTVL.